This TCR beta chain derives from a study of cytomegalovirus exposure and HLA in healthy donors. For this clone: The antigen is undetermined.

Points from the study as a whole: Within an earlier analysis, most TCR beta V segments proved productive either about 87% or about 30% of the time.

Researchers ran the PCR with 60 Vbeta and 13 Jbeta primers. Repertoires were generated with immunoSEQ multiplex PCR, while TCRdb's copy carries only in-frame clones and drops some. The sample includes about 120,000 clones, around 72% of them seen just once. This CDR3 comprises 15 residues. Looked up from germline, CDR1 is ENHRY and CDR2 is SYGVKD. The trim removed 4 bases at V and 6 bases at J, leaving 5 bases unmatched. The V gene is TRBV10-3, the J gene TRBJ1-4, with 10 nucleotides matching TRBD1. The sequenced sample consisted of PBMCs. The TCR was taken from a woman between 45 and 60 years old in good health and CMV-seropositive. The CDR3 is CAISASGTGDEKLFF. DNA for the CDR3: TGTGCCATCAGTGCCTCCGGGACAGGGGATGAAAAACTGTTTTTT.